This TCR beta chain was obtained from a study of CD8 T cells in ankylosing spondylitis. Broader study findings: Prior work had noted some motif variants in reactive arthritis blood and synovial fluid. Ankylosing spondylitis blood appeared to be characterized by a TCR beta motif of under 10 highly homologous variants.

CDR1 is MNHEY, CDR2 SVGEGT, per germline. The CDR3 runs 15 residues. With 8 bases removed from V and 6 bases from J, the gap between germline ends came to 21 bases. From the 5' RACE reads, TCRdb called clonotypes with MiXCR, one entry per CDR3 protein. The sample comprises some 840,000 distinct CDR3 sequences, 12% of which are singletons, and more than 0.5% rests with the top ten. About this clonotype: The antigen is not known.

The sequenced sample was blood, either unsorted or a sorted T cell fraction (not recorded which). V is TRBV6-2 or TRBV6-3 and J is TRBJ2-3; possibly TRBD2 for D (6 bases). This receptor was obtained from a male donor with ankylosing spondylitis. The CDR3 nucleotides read TGTGCCAGCGCTCCCGGGGCGGGGAGAGGGGATACGCAGTATTTT. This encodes CASAPGAGRGDTQYF.